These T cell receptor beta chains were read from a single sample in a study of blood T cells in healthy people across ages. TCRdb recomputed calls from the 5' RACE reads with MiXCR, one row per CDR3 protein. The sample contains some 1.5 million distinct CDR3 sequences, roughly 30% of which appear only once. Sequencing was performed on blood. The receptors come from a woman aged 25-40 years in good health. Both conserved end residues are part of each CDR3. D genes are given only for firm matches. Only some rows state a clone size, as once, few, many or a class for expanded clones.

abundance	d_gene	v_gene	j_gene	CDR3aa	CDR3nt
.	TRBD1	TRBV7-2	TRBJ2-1	CASSAQQGAETQFF	TGTGCCAGCAGCGCGCAACAGGGGGCTGAGACCCAGTTCTTC
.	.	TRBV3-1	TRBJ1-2	CASSQIPPPRGCGYTF	TGTGCCAGCAGCCAGATACCGCCCCCCAGGGGCTGTGGCTACACCTTC
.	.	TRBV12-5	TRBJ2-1	CASGLGQFYNEQFF	TGTGCTAGTGGTTTGGGACAGTTTTACAATGAGCAGTTCTTC
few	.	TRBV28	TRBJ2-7	CASREDRNSYEQYF	TGTGCCAGCAGGGAAGATAGGAATTCCTACGAGCAGTACTTC
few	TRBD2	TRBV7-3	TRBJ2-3	CASSRASGGESSTDTQYF	TGTGCCAGCAGCCGCGCGAGCGGGGGGGAGTCTAGCACAGATACGCAGTATTTT
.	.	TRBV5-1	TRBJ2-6	CASSLAQYTGANVLTF	TGCGCCAGCAGCTTGGCACAGTATACTGGGGCCAACGTCCTGACTTTC
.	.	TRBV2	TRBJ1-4	CASGEQGIGEKLFF	TGTGCCAGCGGGGAGCAGGGGATCGGTGAAAAACTGTTTTTT
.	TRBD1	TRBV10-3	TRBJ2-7	CAISSPGQGSYEQYF	TGTGCCATCAGCTCCCCGGGACAGGGGTCCTACGAGCAGTACTTC
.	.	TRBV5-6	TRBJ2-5	CASSLDLEGVQETQYF	TGTGCCAGCAGCTTGGATTTGGAGGGTGTGCAAGAGACCCAGTACTTC
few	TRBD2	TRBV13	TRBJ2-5	CASSSGTSGWETQYF	TGTGCCAGCAGCTCCGGGACTAGCGGGTGGGAGACCCAGTACTTC
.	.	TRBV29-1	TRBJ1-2	CSVEAGSASVKYGYTF	TGCAGCGTTGAAGCGGGTTCGGCGTCAGTGAAATATGGCTACACCTTC
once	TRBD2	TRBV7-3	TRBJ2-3	CASSFSGKGTDTQYF	TGTGCCAGCAGTTTTAGCGGGAAAGGGACAGATACGCAGTATTTT
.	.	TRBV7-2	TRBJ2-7	CASSFSRITYNEQYF	TGTGCCAGCAGCTTTTCACGGATTACCTACAATGAGCAGTACTTC
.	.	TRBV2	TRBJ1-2	CASKADLANYGYTF	TGTGCCAGCAAGGCAGACCTAGCTAACTATGGCTACACCTTC
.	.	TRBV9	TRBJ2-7	CASSVVDTNYEQYF	TGTGCCAGCAGCGTAGTGGACACGAACTACGAGCAGTACTTC
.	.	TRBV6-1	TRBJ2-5	CASGGSGANIQETQYF	TGTGCCAGCGGGGGGTCCGGGGCGAACATACAAGAGACCCAGTACTTC
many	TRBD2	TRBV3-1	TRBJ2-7	CASSYSGEKQYF	TGTGCCAGCAGTTATAGCGGGGAGAAGCAGTACTTC
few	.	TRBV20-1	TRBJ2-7	CSALEGRVEQYF	TGCAGTGCTTTGGAGGGACGGGTGGAACAGTACTTC
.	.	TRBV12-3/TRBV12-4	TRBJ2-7	CAGSLGVRRYEQYF	TGTGCCGGCAGTTTGGGGGTAAGAAGGTACGAGCAGTACTTC
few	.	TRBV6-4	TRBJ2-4	CASSPLGSNNEQYF	TGTGCCAGCAGTCCTCTGGGTAGTAACAATGAGCAGTACTTC
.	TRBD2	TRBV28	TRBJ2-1	CASSSDFAGVNEQFF	TGTGCCAGCAGTTCCGACTTTGCGGGGGTCAATGAGCAGTTCTTC
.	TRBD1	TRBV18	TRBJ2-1	CASSPTGDWKREQFF	TGTGCCAGCTCACCGACAGGGGACTGGAAGAGGGAGCAGTTCTTC